This T cell receptor (beta chain) is from a study of cytomegalovirus exposure and HLA in healthy donors. Findings and limits, study-wide: Upon later analysis, HLA-associated TCR beta chains proved more clonally expanded than other, equally common chains. Confirmation was obtained in vitro that three CMV-associated chains are specific for CMV antigens. The authors later linked a missense DCLRE1C variant to TCR beta V- and J-gene trimming. Sequencing likely generated an artifact that appeared as a cluster of highly shared sequence variants.

Details on this clone: As yet, its antigen is unknown.

13 Jbeta primers and 60 Vbeta primers were used for the PCR. Using immunoSEQ multiplex PCR, the repertoire was profiled, and TCRdb retains in-frame clones only, with some absent. This sample has 75,000 to 100,000 clones, with about four fifths found just once. The receptor's source is a female donor in good health and CMV-seropositive. Sample: PBMCs.

CDR3 sequence: CASTPGGTTSYEQYF. The CDR3 DNA follows: TGTGCCAGCACCCCCGGAGGGACTACCTCCTACGAGCAGTACTTC. V usage is TRBV28 and J usage is TRBJ2-7, with TRBD2 matching 7 bases. The CDR3 runs 15 residues. Trimming cost V 7 bases and J 0 bases; bases outside gene matches: 9. CDR1 and CDR2 (germline): MDHEN, SYDVKM.